Presented here are 15 T cell receptor beta chains from one specimen sequenced in a study of blood T cell repertoires in COVID-19. The assay was immunoSEQ multiplex PCR, and TCRdb's table has in-frame clones only and misses some. Of approximately 170,000 clones in the sample, 86% were seen once. What was sequenced was peripheral blood. The receptors were gathered from a man in his 70s with acute or convalescent COVID-19.

J is TRBJ1-2 and V is TRBV7-2; the D is unclear. V lost 3 bases and J lost 4, with 9 bases in between. The CDR3 has 13 amino acids. Looked up from germline, CDR1 is SGHTA and CDR2 is FQGNSA. The DNA for the CDR3 is TGTGCCAGCAGCTTGACCGAGGGCTATGGCTACACCTTC. This gives the protein CASSLTEGYGYTF.

The V call is TRBV6-2 or TRBV6-3, the J call TRBJ2-3; 13 nucleotides line up with TRBD2. CDR3 size: 18 residues. Per the germline V gene, CDR1 is MNHEY and CDR2 is SVGEGT. With 1 base clipped from V and 4 bases from J, the junction kept 8 bases outside the gene matches. CDR3 protein: CASSYFLTSGGAADTQYF. DNA of the CDR3: TGTGCCAGCAGTTACTTCTTAACTAGCGGGGGGGCTGCAGATACGCAGTATTTT.

This chain links TRBV4-3 with TRBJ2-3; possibly TRBD2 for D (6 bases). Germline V CDR1 and CDR2: LGHNA, YSLEER. This CDR3 contains 11 residues. The ends were cut back, 5 bases at V and 8 bases at J, with 8 bases in the middle. Here the CDR3 reads CASSEEGTQYF. The CDR3 DNA reads as TGCGCCAGCAGCGAGGAGGGTACGCAGTATTTT.

The genes are TRBV18 and TRBJ2-3, with 7 bases matching TRBD2. After removal of 1 base from V and 0 bases from J, the junction contained 1 base not matched to a gene. The CDR3 runs 15 residues. The germline gives CDR1 KGHSH, CDR2 LQKENI. The DNA for the CDR3 is TGTGCCAGCTCACCACTTAGCGGGAGCACAGATACGCAGTATTTT. Encoded protein: CASSPLSGSTDTQYF.

This clone was observed a few times. Distinct nucleotide sequences in the sample also encode this CDR3. This chain links TRBV27 with TRBJ1-2, with 9 bases fitting TRBD1. This CDR3 has 13 residues. Germline CDR1 and CDR2: MNHEY and SMNVEV (reference sequence). Germline trimming cut 6 bases from V and 5 bases from J; bases unmatched to any gene: 4. The CDR3 region is CASRGTGRYGYTF. DNA for the CDR3: TGTGCCAGCAGGGGGACAGGGAGATATGGCTACACCTTC.

The rearrangement links TRBV4-1 to TRBJ1-5, with D uncertain. Trimming cost V 1 base and J 0 bases, with 13 bases left between them. The CDR3 totals 17 residues. The germline gives CDR1 MGHRA, CDR2 YSYEKL. CDR3 amino acids: CASSQGPTAYSNQPQHF. As DNA, the CDR3 is TGCGCCAGCAGCCAAGGTCCTACAGCCTATAGCAATCAGCCCCAGCATTTT.

The chain has TRBV7-2 and TRBJ2-1; TRBD2 matches 8 bases. This CDR3 is built from 18 residues. Germline CDR1 reads SGHTA; CDR2 reads FQGNSA. V lost 2 bases to trimming and J lost 3 bases; unmatched junction nucleotides: 12. The CDR3 spells CASSLFGQSGGFYNEQFF. The CDR3 DNA reads as TGTGCCAGCAGCTTATTTGGCCAGAGCGGGGGATTCTACAATGAGCAGTTCTTC.

The chain recombines TRBV2 with TRBJ2-3, with a weak D call TRBD2 (6 bases). V was clipped by 5 bases and J by 0 bases, with 12 bases between them. Per germline, CDR1 SNHLY and CDR2 FYNNEI. CDR3 size: 15 residues. The CDR3 coding sequence is TGTGCCAGCAGTCGGGACTCGCCGAGCACAGATACGCAGTATTTT. It yields the protein CASSRDSPSTDTQYF.

The DNA of the CDR3 is TGTGCCAGCAGCCAGGGAGGTTTGGAGACCCAGTACTTC. Translating gives CASSQGGLETQYF. This sequence joins TRBV7-8 and TRBJ2-5; tentative D call: TRBD2 (6 bases). Germline CDR1 reads SGHVS; CDR2 reads FQNEAQ. Trimming removed 5 bases at V and 5 bases at J, with 12 bases between. This CDR3 is built from 13 residues.

This clone showed up just a few times. The gene calls are TRBV28 and TRBJ1-2, with a weak D call TRBD1 (6 bases). Germline V gene data show CDR1 as MDHEN and CDR2 as SYDVKM. The CDR3 spans 14 residues. V lost 4 bases and J lost 5, with 14 bases in between. The CDR3 protein is CASSYQGSMYGYTF. In nucleotides, the CDR3 is TGTGCCAGCAGTTACCAGGGGAGTATGTATGGCTACACCTTC.

V is TRBV5-1 and J is TRBJ1-3; D not resolved. The CDR3 is 14 residues long. Looked up from germline, CDR1 is SGHRS and CDR2 is YFSETQ. The germline V and J ends were trimmed by 4 bases and 4 bases, with 12 bases remaining between them. Here the CDR3 reads CASSRPDSGNTIYF. The DNA of the CDR3 is TGCGCCAGCAGCCGTCCGGACTCGGGAAACACCATATATTTT.

This chain links TRBV6-5 with TRBJ1-4, with D tentatively TRBD1 (6 bases). The CDR3 totals 14 residues. The germline V and J ends were trimmed by 6 bases and 6 bases, with 14 bases remaining between them. CDR1 is MNHEY, CDR2 SVGAGI, per germline. The CDR3 spells CASRIAGVYEKLFF. CDR3 DNA: TGTGCCAGCAGGATCGCAGGGGTTTATGAAAAACTGTTTTTT.

V is TRBV7-8 and J is TRBJ1-1; D is uncertain. V was cut by 5 bases and J by 0 bases, with 10 bases left in between. The germline gives CDR1 SGHVS, CDR2 FQNEAQ. CDR3 length: 14 amino acids. CDR3 sequence reads: CASSPPRVNTEAFF. DNA for the CDR3: TGTGCCAGCAGCCCCCCCCGAGTGAACACTGAAGCTTTCTTT.

The chain uses TRBV19 and TRBJ1-4, with TRBD1 identical over 8 bases. This CDR3 has 16 amino acids. The J segment lost 6 bases and the V segment lost 10 bases, leaving 16 bases of the junction unmatched. Germline CDR1 is LNHDA and CDR2 is SQIVND (reference sequence). For the CDR3, the DNA is TGTGCCACCAACCCCGGGACAGGAGACGAAGATGAAAAACTGTTTTTT. Its protein product is CATNPGTGDEDEKLFF.

This chain connects TRBV7-3 to TRBJ2-1; D gene uncertain. Germline loops: CDR1 SGHTA, CDR2 FQGTGA. The V gene lost 4 bases and the J gene lost 7 bases, with 14 bases spanning the gap. There are 14 residues in the CDR3. The CDR3 DNA reads TGTGCCAGCAGCTCCGTTCCCTGGGCGAATGAGCAGTTCTTC. Translation: CASSSVPWANEQFF. Combining the CDR3 with reference TRBV7-3 and TRBJ2-1 gives the whole variable domain GAGVSQTPSNKVTEKGKYVELRCDPISGHTALYWYRQSLGQGPEFLIYFQGTGAADDSGLPNDRFFAVRPEGSVSTLKIQRTERGDSAVYLCASSSVPWANEQFFGPGTRLTVL.